These T cell receptor beta chains were read from a single sample in a study of regulatory T cells in long-lasting Graves disease. In TCRdb, the multiplex PCR reads were re-called with MiXCR into one record per CDR3 protein. The table lists 650,000 to 850,000 distinct CDR3 sequences, about 32% of them singletons. Sample: peripheral blood mononuclear cells (PBMCs), taken when the disease was refractory, from a patient treated with antithyroid drugs. Receptors were obtained from a female donor with Graves disease. The CDR3 runs from the conserved cysteine through the conserved F or W. D genes are given only for firm matches. Size values are once, few and many counts, or a class for expanded clones, and some rows have none.

abundance,v_gene,d_gene,j_gene,CDR3nt,CDR3aa
few,TRBV7-9,.,TRBJ1-4,TGTGCCAGCAGCCTTGACTCATACGGGACTAATGAAAAACTGTTTTTT,CASSLDSYGTNEKLFF
many,TRBV2,.,TRBJ1-4,TGTGCCAGCAGTGAAGTATCGGCCCCCGGGGAAAAACTGTTTTTT,CASSEVSAPGEKLFF
.,TRBV3-1,TRBD1,TRBJ2-7,TGTGCCAGCAGCCCGGGACAGAAGAGTACCTACGAGCAGTACTTC,CASSPGQKSTYEQYF
few,TRBV24-1,TRBD2,TRBJ2-1,TGTGCCACCAGTGATTTAGGAACTAGCGGGAGTAATGAGCAGTTCTTC,CATSDLGTSGSNEQFF
.,TRBV7-3,.,TRBJ2-7,TGTGCCAGCAGCCTAATGGCTGGATCCTACGAGCAGTACTTC,CASSLMAGSYEQYF
few,TRBV2,TRBD2,TRBJ2-7,TGTGCCAGCAGTGAACCGGGACTAGCGGGAATCGGGCAGTACTTC,CASSEPGLAGIGQYF
few,TRBV19,TRBD1,TRBJ1-1,TGTGCCAGTAGTAACCGGACAGGGTCCATGAACACTGAAGCTTTCTTT,CASSNRTGSMNTEAFF
.,TRBV7-7,.,TRBJ2-5,TGTGCCAGCAGCTCTCTACAGGGTTCGGAGACCCAGTACTTC,CASSSLQGSETQYF
.,TRBV19,TRBD1,TRBJ2-5,TGTGCCAGTAGTGAGGTGGCACAGGGGGATCAAGAGACCCAGTACTTC,CASSEVAQGDQETQYF
.,TRBV24-1,.,TRBJ1-2,TGTGCCACCAGTGATCCCCGGGACCGAGCTAACTATGGCTACACCTTC,CATSDPRDRANYGYTF
few,TRBV20-1,TRBD1,TRBJ1-5,TGCAGTGCTAGAGCCAGGGGGGATTATAGCAATCAGCCCCAGCATTTT,CSARARGDYSNQPQHF
.,TRBV12-3/TRBV12-4,.,TRBJ2-7,TGTGCCAGCAGTTTAGCCAGGGGGGAAACTTACGAGCAGTACTTC,CASSLARGETYEQYF
.,TRBV6-1,.,TRBJ2-7,TGTGCCAGCAGTCAAGGGACGGATCCCTACGAGCAGTACTTC,CASSQGTDPYEQYF
.,TRBV27,.,TRBJ1-2,TGTGCCAGCAGTTTATATCGGGGCTACAACTATGGCTACACCTTC,CASSLYRGYNYGYTF